This T cell receptor beta chain was sequenced during a study of T cell responses to AZD1222 COVID-19 vaccine listed by TCRdb under 2021. Looking at the study overall: TCR sequencing covered over 230 trial participants: 200 to 220 given two doses of AZD1222 and about 26 given two doses of MenACWY control vaccine. Trial participants were enrolled into age subgroups of 18-55, 56-69 and 70-plus years, which contained 148, 28 and 57 TCR-sequenced participants, respectively.

Points on this clone: Its binding antigen is unknown. There are no base qualities to consult, and no much larger clone falls within one base.

Summary of the overall study and its limitations: In the small 56-69-year group, the increase in depth fell short of significance, most likely because of low power. Reportedly, close to half of the unique spike-specific TCRs recognized epitopes lying outside the regions that are mutated in the B.1.351 and B.1.1.7 variants. Only five to seven AZD1222 recipients were SARS-CoV-2 seropositive at baseline, limiting conclusions about previously exposed vaccinees. Because no day 14 peak-response samples were available, repertoires were characterized only after the peak T cell response. Participants were mostly white British, with more females than males. The authors suggested clonal diversity may have been underestimated. The whole spike protein was spanned by vaccine-associated CD4 TCRs, and dominant responses were seen in regions 160-218 and 743-854. After two AZD1222 doses, spike-specific TCR breadth and depth were significantly higher than at day 0 and than in MenACWY recipients.

This specimen's time point label, interpreted: baseline before first vaccination. The treatment or condition label on this specimen signifies: meningococcal conjugate vaccine given as trial control. The vaccinee samples were drawn from two UK trials, COV001 and COV002, one of which was a single-blind randomized controlled phase 2/3 trial testing AZD1222 (ChAdOx1 nCoV-19) in healthy adults. For TCRbeta chain sequencing, PBMC samples were collected from trial participants at day 0 and at day 28 after the second dose. The CDR3 regions of human TCRbeta chains were subjected to immunosequencing. Under the source paper's analysis protocol: TCRs in the repertoires were compared against a reference library of SARS-CoV-2-specific TCRs that had been generated with the MIRA antigen-specificity platform. Breadth was defined as the fraction of unique TCRs that were SARS-CoV-2-associated, and depth was defined as the fraction of total T cells that were SARS-CoV-2-associated. Using the MIRA data, each spike-specific TCR was assigned both to the spike region to which the TCR was reactive and to a CD4 or CD8 class. Log10-transformed breadth and depth values were compared by one-way ANOVA with Sidak's multiple comparisons tests. This immuneACCESS table, as held by TCRdb, lists in-frame sequences with V and J called but not all clones. Of the missing ones, under half trace to an unresolved V gene in checked studies; the others have no known cause. Clone size and V and J calls were adopted from that table, with D and trimming inferred from the DNA. For this sample there are roughly 93,000 clones; roughly 86% appear just once. About 2.6% of the sample goes to the ten largest clones.

The sequence came from an adult in good health. The starting material was peripheral blood, obtained on day 0 of MenACWY control vaccination.

The DNA sequence is TGTGCCAGCAGTCCCAGGATCCGAGGGGGAGGCTACACCTTC. Its protein is CASSPRIRGGGYTF. This chain is built from TRBV6-5 and TRBJ1-2, and TRBD1 may be the D gene, going by 6 matching bases. From cysteine to phenylalanine, the CDR3 is 14 amino acids long. The CDR3 DNA has 42 bases and is translated from base 1. As encoded in the germline V gene, CDR1 is MNHEY while CDR2 is SVGAGI. V lost 5 bases and J lost 8 bases; the stretch between them is 18 bases long.